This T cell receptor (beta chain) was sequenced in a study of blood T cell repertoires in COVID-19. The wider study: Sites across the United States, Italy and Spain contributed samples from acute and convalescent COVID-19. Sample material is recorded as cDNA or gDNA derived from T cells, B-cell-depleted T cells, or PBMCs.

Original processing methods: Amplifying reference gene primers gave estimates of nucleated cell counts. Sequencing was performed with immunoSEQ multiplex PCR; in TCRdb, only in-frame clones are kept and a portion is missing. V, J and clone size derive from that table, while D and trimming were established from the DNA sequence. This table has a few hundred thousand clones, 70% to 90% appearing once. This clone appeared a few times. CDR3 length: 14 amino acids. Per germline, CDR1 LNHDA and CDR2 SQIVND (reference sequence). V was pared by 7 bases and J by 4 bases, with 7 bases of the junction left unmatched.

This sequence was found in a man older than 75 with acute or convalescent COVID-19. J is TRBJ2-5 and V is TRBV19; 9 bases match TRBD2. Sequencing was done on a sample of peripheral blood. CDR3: CASKGGRAGETQYF. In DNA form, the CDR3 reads TGTGCCAGTAAAGGCGGGAGGGCTGGAGAGACCCAGTACTTC.